Listed below are T cell receptor beta chains from one sample, sequenced in a study of blood T cell repertoires in COVID-19. TCRdb keeps only in-frame clones here, not all; method: immunoSEQ multiplex PCR. Altogether roughly 43,000 clones are present, more than 75% being singletons, with the ten largest covering about 13%. The sequenced sample was peripheral blood. The receptors were gathered from a woman between 65 and 79 years old in a cohort sampled during active COVID-19. The CDR3 runs from the conserved cysteine through the conserved F or W. A D gene is named only where the DNA matches it firmly. Not all rows give a size; the values are once, few, many and, for expanded clones, a class.

d_call	clone_size	v_call	j_call	cdr3_nt	cdr3_aa
-	-	TRBV4-1	TRBJ2-1	TGCGCCAGCAGCCAAGCTGCGACAGACCTTAATGAGCAGTTCTTC	CASSQAATDLNEQFF
TRBD2	-	TRBV30	TRBJ2-2	TGTGCCTGGGTGAAAGTGGGGACTACAAGGACCGGGGAGCTGTTTTTT	CAWVKVGTTRTGELFF
-	-	TRBV7-2	TRBJ2-7	TGTGCCAGCAGCTTACGTTTCCAGGGTGGTTTTCACGAGCAGTACTTC	CASSLRFQGGFHEQYF
TRBD2	-	TRBV10-3	TRBJ2-1	TGTGCCATTTCGGCAAGGGAGGCCGGGACTATATACAATGAGCAGTTCTTC	CAISAREAGTIYNEQFF
-	-	TRBV6-1	TRBJ2-1	TGTGCCAGCAGTGAAGCCGGTGGTGAGCAGTTCTTC	CASSEAGGEQFF
TRBD2	-	TRBV6-4	TRBJ2-1	TGTGCCAGCGCTTTCAGCGGGAGTAGCTCCTACAATGAGCAGTTCTTC	CASAFSGSSSYNEQFF
-	-	TRBV15	TRBJ1-1	TGTGCCACCAGCAGAGGGCAGGGGAGCGGCACTGAAGCTTTCTTT	CATSRGQGSGTEAFF
TRBD2	once	TRBV19	TRBJ2-5	TGTGCCAGTAGTATGACTAGCGGGAAAGAGACCCAGTACTTC	CASSMTSGKETQYF
TRBD1	-	TRBV11-2	TRBJ2-5	TGTGCCAGCAGCTTGGGGACAGGGTACCAAGAGACCCAGTACTTC	CASSLGTGYQETQYF
TRBD1	-	TRBV6-4	TRBJ1-5	TGTGCCAGCAGTGACTCACAGGGGGGGGCGAATCAGCCCCAGCATTTT	CASSDSQGGANQPQHF
-	-	TRBV2	TRBJ2-7	TGTGCCAGCAGTGACCTCGGAGACGAGCAGTACTTC	CASSDLGDEQYF
TRBD2	-	TRBV28	TRBJ2-1	TGTGCCAGCAGTTTTCCCCTAGCGGGAGTGGATGAGCAGTTCTTC	CASSFPLAGVDEQFF
TRBD2	-	TRBV12-3/TRBV12-4	TRBJ2-5	TGTGCCAGCAGCAGACTAGCGGGAGAGACCCAGTACTTC	CASSRLAGETQYF
-	-	TRBV12-5	TRBJ1-2	TGTGCTAGTGGTCCGACCTCCCTGGGCGGCTACACCTTC	CASGPTSLGGYTF
-	few	TRBV19	TRBJ2-7	TGTGCCAGTAGTAGGCCCCTTCCACAGGGCCACGAGCAGTACTTC	CASSRPLPQGHEQYF
-	-	TRBV7-2	TRBJ1-4	TGTGCCAGCAGCTCGTACCCGACAGCCGCAAATGAAAAACTGTTTTTT	CASSSYPTAANEKLFF
TRBD2	-	TRBV5-5	TRBJ2-1	TGTGCCAGCAGCTCCTCAGGACTAGCGGGGTACAATGAGCAGTTCTTC	CASSSSGLAGYNEQFF
-	-	TRBV18	TRBJ2-3	TGTGCCAGCTCAGGTAGCGGAGGCACAGATACGCAGTATTTT	CASSGSGGTDTQYF
-	-	TRBV9	TRBJ1-4	TGTGCCAGCAGCGTAGCTCCCAGAGGAACTAATGAAAAACTGTTTTTT	CASSVAPRGTNEKLFF
-	-	TRBV5-1	TRBJ2-1	TGCGCCAGCAGCCAACCGGGACTCTACAATGAGCAGTTCTTC	CASSQPGLYNEQFF
-	-	TRBV6-5	TRBJ1-5	TGTGCCAGCAGTTACTCGTCGGGTGCAGATCAGCCCCAGCATTTT	CASSYSSGADQPQHF
-	-	TRBV4-3	TRBJ1-6	TGCGCCAGCAGCCAAGATTTGGGGGGGCTCACTTCACCCCTCCACTTT	CASSQDLGGLTSPLHF
TRBD2	once	TRBV5-1	TRBJ2-7	TGCGCCAGCAGCCCTTTAGGTAGCGGGTCCGGCTACGAGCAGTACTTC	CASSPLGSGSGYEQYF
-	-	TRBV30	TRBJ1-2	TGTGCCTGGAGTTTTGTTTCCGGGAGCTATGGCTACACCTTC	CAWSFVSGSYGYTF
-	-	TRBV3-1/TRBV3-2	TRBJ2-1	TGTGCCAGCAGCCGGTTCTCGGATGAGCAGTTCTTC	CASSRFSDEQFF
-	-	TRBV7-9	TRBJ2-3	TGTGCCAGCAGCTTAGGTACCCAGGCAGATACGCAGTATTTT	CASSLGTQADTQYF
-	-	TRBV10-1	TRBJ2-5	TGCGCCAGCAGTGACAGGGGAGGGAAGACCCAGTACTTC	CASSDRGGKTQYF
TRBD2	-	TRBV4-2	TRBJ2-5	TGTGCCAGCAGCCAAGATCGGGGAGCGGGAGGGGAGAAGACCCAGTACTTC	CASSQDRGAGGEKTQYF
-	once	TRBV6-5	TRBJ2-1	TGTGCCAGCAGTTACCAACTAGCAGGCTACAATGAGCAGTTCTTC	CASSYQLAGYNEQFF
-	-	TRBV3-1/TRBV3-2	TRBJ2-7	TGTGCCAGCAGCCCCTCCGGCGACATAAGCGAGCAGTACTTC	CASSPSGDISEQYF
TRBD1	-	TRBV7-7	TRBJ2-7	TGTGCCAGCAGCCAGGGGGAGTTCGGCTACGAGCAGTACTTC	CASSQGEFGYEQYF
-	-	TRBV5-6	TRBJ2-5	TGTGCCAGCAGCTTGCCCCCGGCAGGGGCCAGGGAGACCCAGTACTTC	CASSLPPAGARETQYF
TRBD1	-	TRBV7-8	TRBJ2-3	TGTGCCAGCAGCCTCCCCGGACAGGGATTACATACGCAGTATTTT	CASSLPGQGLHTQYF
TRBD1	-	TRBV6-5	TRBJ2-7	TGTGCCAGCAGGCTCGGACAGGCGACCTACGAGCAGTACTTC	CASRLGQATYEQYF
TRBD1	few	TRBV7-9	TRBJ1-1	TGTGCCAGCAGCTTCCGACAGGGCACTGAAGCTTTCTTT	CASSFRQGTEAFF
TRBD2	-	TRBV9	TRBJ2-1	TGTGCCAGCAGCTCTAGGACTAGCGGGACGCGCAATGAGCAGTTCTTC	CASSSRTSGTRNEQFF
TRBD2	-	TRBV28	TRBJ2-3	TGTGCCAGCAGTACCAGCGGGAGCGGGGATACGCAGTATTTT	CASSTSGSGDTQYF
-	-	TRBV4-3	TRBJ1-6	TGCGCCAGCAGCCAAGATGTGACACTTTATAATTCACCCCTCCACTTT	CASSQDVTLYNSPLHF
TRBD1	few	TRBV19	TRBJ2-7	TGTGCCAGTAGTACGAACCGGGACAGGGGGGTCTACGAGCAGTACTTC	CASSTNRDRGVYEQYF
-	-	TRBV7-2	TRBJ2-2	TGTGCCAGCAGCTTAGCACCAGCGGGGAACACCGGGGAGCTGTTTTTT	CASSLAPAGNTGELFF
TRBD1	once	TRBV10-2	TRBJ1-4	TGCGCCAGCAGTGGAGGACAGGGCCTCCCGGGAGGACCTGAAAAACTGTTTTTT	CASSGGQGLPGGPEKLFF
-	few	TRBV10-3	TRBJ2-3	TGTGCCATCAGTGTAACAGGTGGGGGCCGCACAGATACGCAGTATTTT	CAISVTGGGRTDTQYF